This is a list of T cell receptor beta chains from one sample in a study of blood T cell repertoires in COVID-19. Data came from immunoSEQ multiplex PCR; TCRdb stores just in-frame clones and leaves some out. The sample has about 320,000 clones; 89% are singletons. Input material: PBMCs or T cells enriched from blood (not recorded which). Receptor source: a man aged 55 to 70 who had recovered from COVID-19. Both conserved end residues are part of each CDR3. D genes are given only for firm matches. A clone size is listed for some rows: how often the clone was seen (once, few, many), or a class if it is expanded.

TGTGCCAGTACTCAGACTCCCAACCCAAACACCGGGGAGCTGTTTTTT | CASTQTPNPNTGELFF | 16 | . | TRBJ2-2 | . | TRBV19
TGTGCCAGCTCACTCAGATTTACAGGGGACTACGAGCAGTACTTC | CASSLRFTGDYEQYF | 15 | TRBD1 | TRBJ2-7 | . | TRBV18
TGTGCCAGCAGTTACTCGAGTGGGGAGGAGACCCAGTACTTC | CASSYSSGEETQYF | 14 | . | TRBJ2-5 | . | TRBV6-6
TGCAGCGTTGGCATTACTAGCGGGAGTGCGAATGAGCAGTTCTTC | CSVGITSGSANEQFF | 15 | TRBD2 | TRBJ2-1 | . | TRBV29-1
TGTGCCAGCAGCTCGTCCGGGACAGAAGAGACCCAGTACTTC | CASSSSGTEETQYF | 14 | TRBD1 | TRBJ2-5 | . | TRBV4-2
TGCGCCAGCAGCTCGGGACAGGGGGGAAACACCATATATTTT | CASSSGQGGNTIYF | 14 | TRBD1 | TRBJ1-3 | . | TRBV5-1
TGTGCCAGCAGCCGTATAGCGGGGGGAACAAATGAGCAGTTCTTC | CASSRIAGGTNEQFF | 15 | TRBD2 | TRBJ2-1 | . | TRBV3-1/TRBV3-2
TGTGCCAGCAACTCGAGGGGTGGGGGCGCCAATGGCTACACCTTC | CASNSRGGGANGYTF | 15 | . | TRBJ1-2 | . | TRBV27
TGTGCCAGCAGTTCAACATCAACAGCCTACGAGCAGTACTTC | CASSSTSTAYEQYF | 14 | . | TRBJ2-7 | . | TRBV28
TGCGCCAGCAGCCAAGATTCCGAGTCCCTCTTGTTTTTT | CASSQDSESLLFF | 13 | . | TRBJ1-4 | . | TRBV4-1
TGTGCCAGCAGCCCCCGGCAGGGTAGCTATGGCTACACCTTC | CASSPRQGSYGYTF | 14 | . | TRBJ1-2 | . | TRBV3-1/TRBV3-2
TGTGCCAGCAGGAGGAGTCAGCCCCAGCATTTT | CASRRSQPQHF | 11 | . | TRBJ1-5 | . | TRBV25-1
TGTGCCAGCAGTTTGGTCGGAGCTTACGAGCAGTACTTC | CASSLVGAYEQYF | 13 | . | TRBJ2-7 | . | TRBV28
TGTGCCAGCAGCACGGGACAGGGCTACACCGGGGAGCTGTTTTTT | CASSTGQGYTGELFF | 15 | TRBD1 | TRBJ2-2 | . | TRBV5-5
TGCGCCAGCAGGCAGGGACAGGGGAGAAATGAAGCTTTCTTT | CASRQGQGRNEAFF | 14 | TRBD1 | TRBJ1-1 | . | TRBV5-1
TGCGCCAGCAGCCAACACCCTCTAGCGGCCGAATACAATGAGCAGTTCTTC | CASSQHPLAAEYNEQFF | 17 | TRBD2 | TRBJ2-1 | . | TRBV4-3
TGTGCCAGCAGCGAGTTCTTAGGGGGCCTCGACTATGGCTACACCTTC | CASSEFLGGLDYGYTF | 16 | TRBD1 | TRBJ1-2 | . | TRBV3-1/TRBV3-2
TGTGCCAGCAGCGTAGCCAGAGGGCACAATGAGCAGTTCTTC | CASSVARGHNEQFF | 14 | . | TRBJ2-1 | . | TRBV9
TGTGCCAGCAGTGACCAGGCGCAGGGAAACACCATATATTTT | CASSDQAQGNTIYF | 14 | . | TRBJ1-3 | . | TRBV6-1
TGTGCCAGCAGGACTAGCGGGAGGGCCGGGGAGCAGTACTTC | CASRTSGRAGEQYF | 14 | TRBD2 | TRBJ2-7 | . | TRBV28
TGTGCCAGCAGCAGAAGGCAGGGGGTCCAAGAGACCCAGTACTTC | CASSRRQGVQETQYF | 15 | TRBD1 | TRBJ2-5 | . | TRBV2
TGTGCCACCAGTGATTTAACAGGGGGGGACAATCAGCCCCAGCATTTT | CATSDLTGGDNQPQHF | 16 | TRBD1 | TRBJ1-5 | . | TRBV24-1
TGCGCCAGCAGCCAGGACAGGTCGAACACCGGGGAGCTGTTTTTT | CASSQDRSNTGELFF | 15 | TRBD1 | TRBJ2-2 | . | TRBV5-1
TGTGCCAGCAGCCCTCTTGGGGGCGCCTGGGAGACCCAGTACTTC | CASSPLGGAWETQYF | 15 | . | TRBJ2-5 | few | TRBV28
TGCGCCAGCAGCCAAGATATAAGCGGGAGGGGCTACGAGCAGTACTTC | CASSQDISGRGYEQYF | 16 | TRBD2 | TRBJ2-7 | . | TRBV4-3
TGCGCCAGCAGCTTTACGGAGACGAGCTCTGGAAACACCATATATTTT | CASSFTETSSGNTIYF | 16 | . | TRBJ1-3 | . | TRBV5-1
TGTGCCACCCACCGACAGGGACAAGAGACCCAGTACTTC | CATHRQGQETQYF | 13 | TRBD1 | TRBJ2-5 | . | TRBV10-3
TGTGCCAGCAGCTCTCGTACAGGGTACAATGAGCAGTTCTTC | CASSSRTGYNEQFF | 14 | . | TRBJ2-1 | . | TRBV5-6
TGCGCCAGCAGTGGGGGGCCAGGGCTAGTAGGGGAGACCCAGTACTTC | CASSGGPGLVGETQYF | 16 | . | TRBJ2-5 | . | TRBV10-1
TGTGCCAGCTCGCGGACGGGGCAAGAGACCCAGTACTTC | CASSRTGQETQYF | 13 | . | TRBJ2-5 | . | TRBV28
TGCGCCAGCAGCTTGGGACCGGGACAGGGGACCTTCACAGATACGCAGTATTTT | CASSLGPGQGTFTDTQYF | 18 | TRBD1 | TRBJ2-3 | . | TRBV5-1
TGTGCCAGCAGCCAGGGCTCATTTAGCTCTGGAAACACCATATATTTT | CASSQGSFSSGNTIYF | 16 | . | TRBJ1-3 | . | TRBV28
TGTGCCAGCGGGATAGCGGCCTTGAGCACAGATACGCAGTATTTT | CASGIAALSTDTQYF | 15 | . | TRBJ2-3 | . | TRBV6-5
TGTGCCAGCAGCCAAGTTAAATTGACAGAGAACACTGAAGCTTTCTTT | CASSQVKLTENTEAFF | 16 | . | TRBJ1-1 | . | TRBV14
TGTGCCAGCAGCTTAGACAGGAGCGGGAGGGTTTGGAATGAGCAGTTCTTC | CASSLDRSGRVWNEQFF | 17 | TRBD2 | TRBJ2-1 | . | TRBV7-6
TGTGCCAGTAGGGGTAGCAACTATGGCTACACCTTC | CASRGSNYGYTF | 12 | . | TRBJ1-2 | . | TRBV6-5
TGTGCCAGCAGCTCTGCGACAGGGGTCTACACAGATACGCAGTATTTT | CASSSATGVYTDTQYF | 16 | TRBD1 | TRBJ2-3 | . | TRBV5-4
TGCGCCAGCAGCAGAGGACTAGACCCCGCAGATACGCAGTATTTT | CASSRGLDPADTQYF | 15 | TRBD2 | TRBJ2-3 | . | TRBV5-1
TGTGCCAGCAGCTTAGGGACAGGGGGAAACACCATATATTTT | CASSLGTGGNTIYF | 14 | TRBD1 | TRBJ1-3 | . | TRBV7-3
TGTGCCATCAGGAGACAGGGAGACACAGGGGGTGGCTACACCTTC | CAIRRQGDTGGGYTF | 15 | TRBD1 | TRBJ1-2 | once | TRBV10-3
TGTGCCAGCAGCCTTTTCCCGGGACTAGCGGGAGGACCGAACACCGGGGAGCTGTTTTTT | CASSLFPGLAGGPNTGELFF | 20 | TRBD2 | TRBJ2-2 | . | TRBV3-1/TRBV3-2
TGTGCCAGTAGTATGGGCAGCATCCGATCCCAGCCCCAGCATTTT | CASSMGSIRSQPQHF | 15 | . | TRBJ1-5 | . | TRBV19
TGTGCCAGCAGCTTAATCTCGACAGTCTCCTACGAGCAGTACTTC | CASSLISTVSYEQYF | 15 | . | TRBJ2-7 | . | TRBV7-2
TGTGCCAGCAGCCAAGACGGGGCGGGGGGCGGACCCTACGAGCAGTACTTC | CASSQDGAGGGPYEQYF | 17 | TRBD2 | TRBJ2-7 | . | TRBV3-1/TRBV3-2
TGTGCCAGTAGTCTAACAGGGGGAAATTCACCCCTCCACTTT | CASSLTGGNSPLHF | 14 | TRBD1 | TRBJ1-6 | . | TRBV19
TGCGCCAGCAGCCAAGACCAGCACAGCCGAGGGAAGGGATCCTACACCTTC | CASSQDQHSRGKGSYTF | 17 | . | TRBJ1-2 | . | TRBV4-3
TGCGCCAGCAGCTTGGCGAAACTAGCGCCGATCACCTCCTACGAGCAGTACTTC | CASSLAKLAPITSYEQYF | 18 | TRBD2 | TRBJ2-7 | . | TRBV5-1
TGCGCCAGCAGCCAAGTGGAGGGAAGAAATCAGCCCCAGCATTTT | CASSQVEGRNQPQHF | 15 | . | TRBJ1-5 | . | TRBV4-1
TGTGCCAGCAGCGCGGGACTAGCGGACTACAATGAGCAGTTCTTC | CASSAGLADYNEQFF | 15 | TRBD2 | TRBJ2-1 | . | TRBV6-4
TGTGCCAGCAGTGATAGACTAGCGGGAGGAGCCTACGAGCAGTACTTC | CASSDRLAGGAYEQYF | 16 | TRBD2 | TRBJ2-7 | . | TRBV2